This T cell receptor (beta chain) emerged from a study of blood T cell repertoires in COVID-19. On the study more broadly: Sites across the United States, Italy and Spain contributed samples from acute and convalescent COVID-19. In each case, the material was cDNA or gDNA derived from T cells, B-cell-depleted T cells, or PBMCs.

Study processing details: Scientists estimated how many nucleated cells there were by amplifying reference gene primers. Using immunoSEQ multiplex PCR, the repertoire was profiled, and TCRdb retains in-frame clones only, with some absent. V and J calls and clone size are as listed in that table; D and trimming were resolved from the DNA. This sample has approximately 70,000 clones; roughly nine tenths occur once, and the top ten carry just over 5%. The J segment lost 10 bases and the V segment lost 2 bases, leaving 7 bases of the junction unmatched. CDR1 is MNHNS, CDR2 SASEGT, per germline. This CDR3 spans 15 amino acids.

The sequencing input was peripheral blood. This TCR was sampled from a woman aged 18-29 years with acute or convalescent COVID-19. The rearrangement uses TRBV6-1 and TRBJ1-6; 8 bases align to TRBD1. This CDR3 reads CASSETRTGHSPLHF. The CDR3 DNA follows: TGTGCCAGCAGTGAAACGAGGACAGGGCACTCACCCCTCCACTTT.